The 14 T cell receptor beta chains reported below all come from one sample, sequenced in a study of T cell repertoires in cytomegalovirus infection. Using its own MiXCR run on the reads, TCRdb lists one record per CDR3 protein. The table includes fewer than 550,000 distinct CDR3 sequences, approximately 15% detected once. The source material was CD8+ T cells from PBMCs. Source of these receptors: a human donor in good health (CMV status not recorded). Some clones in this sample may be carry-over from other donors' samples.

The chain links TRBV28 to TRBJ1-4, with TRBD1 identical over 11 bases. With 5 bases clipped from V and 8 bases from J, the junction kept 16 bases outside the gene matches. This CDR3 has 18 residues. Per the germline V gene, CDR1 is MDHEN and CDR2 is SYDVKM. CDR3 protein: CASSPQDRGLIGDEKLFF. The CDR3 bases are TGTGCCAGCAGTCCCCAGGACAGGGGGCTCATCGGCGACGAAAAACTGTTTTTT. The full variable domain, completed using reference TRBV28 and TRBJ1-4, is DVKVTQSSRYLVKRTGEKVFLECVQDMDHENMFWYRQDPGLGLRLIYFSYDVKMKEKGDIPEGYSVSREKKERFSLILESASTNQTSMYLCASSPQDRGLIGDEKLFFGSGTQLSVL.

The chain has TRBV12-3 or TRBV12-4 and TRBJ1-2; D ambiguous. The ends were cut back, 4 bases at V and 1 base at J, with 7 bases in the middle. CDR3 length: 13 residues. The CDR3 here is CASSYDLNYGYTF. The DNA for the CDR3 is TGTGCCAGCAGTTATGACCTTAACTATGGCTACACCTTC.

The chain carries TRBV19 and TRBJ1-5, with 8 bases lining up with TRBD1. V gave up 7 bases and J gave up 6 bases; unmatched junction bases: 5. The CDR3 extends over 13 amino acids. Germline lookup yields CDR1 LNHDA and CDR2 SQIVND (reference sequence). Here the CDR3 reads CASKLTGGQPQHF. The CDR3 nucleotides read TGTGCCAGTAAGCTAACAGGGGGTCAGCCCCAGCATTTT. Looking up the rest from reference TRBV19 and TRBJ1-5 gives the full variable domain: DGGITQSPKYLFRKEGQNVTLSCEQNLNHDAMYWYRQDPGQGLRLIYYSQIVNDFQKGDIAEGYSVSREKKESFPLTVTSAQKNPTAFYLCASKLTGGQPQHFGDGTRLSIL.

This clonotype was picked up a small number of times. The chain recombines TRBV12-3 or TRBV12-4 with TRBJ2-2, with 7 bases matching TRBD1. V lost 5 bases and J lost 6; bases outside the gene matches: 6. This CDR3 comprises 14 residues. The CDR3, as DNA: TGTGCCAGCAGTCCTGCCGGGACAGCCGGGGAGCTGTTTTTT. Its protein is CASSPAGTAGELFF.

This chain connects TRBV29-1 to TRBJ1-1; D might be TRBD1 (6 bases). The germline V gene has CDR1 SQVTM and CDR2 ANQGSEA. This CDR3 contains 11 residues. CDR3 DNA: TGCAGTGGGGGCCGGGACACTGAAGCTTTCTTT. It codes for CSGGRDTEAFF.

V usage is TRBV11-1 and J usage is TRBJ1-1; D not certain. Germline assignment: CDR1 SGHAT and CDR2 FQDESV (reference sequence). The CDR3 has 14 residues. Trimming took off 2 bases at V and 5 bases at J, with 12 bases between the two ends. In nucleotides, the CDR3 is TGTGCCAGCAGCTTACGGGTCACCGCAACTGAAGCTTTCTTT. This codes for CASSLRVTATEAFF.

This clonotype came up many times. The rearrangement uses TRBV11-2 and TRBJ1-1; no clear D. The CDR3 covers 19 residues. Trimming pared 4 bases from V and 1 base from J, leaving 25 bases between. Germline V CDR1 and CDR2: SGHAT, FQNNGV. CDR3 amino acids: CASSSFLRTQGKWNTEAFF. The CDR3 nucleotides read TGTGCCAGCAGCTCTTTCCTACGGACGCAAGGGAAGTGGAACACTGAAGCTTTCTTT.

This clonotype appeared many times. The chain employs TRBV7-9 and TRBJ1-1; D ambiguous. The CDR3 contains 11 residues. V lost 8 bases to trimming and J lost 2 bases, with 6 bases between them. Germline V gives CDR1 SEHNR, CDR2 FQNEAQ (reference sequence). The CDR3 DNA is TGTGCCAGCCGGGGAAACACTGAAGCTTTCTTT. Translation gives CASRGNTEAFF.

The V gene is TRBV27, the J gene TRBJ2-7, with D possibly being TRBD1 or TRBD2 (5 bases each). This CDR3 has 16 residues. Germline V lookup: CDR1 MNHEY, CDR2 SMNVEV (reference sequence). Trimming took 1 base from V and 3 from J, leaving 16 bases between them. The CDR3 reads CASSLFGLAGFYEQYF. The DNA for the CDR3 is TGTGCCAGCAGTTTATTTGGGCTAGCAGGGTTCTACGAGCAGTACTTC.

The rearrangement links TRBV6-5 to TRBJ1-2; weak D call: TRBD1 (6 bases). Trimming took 5 bases from V and 6 from J, leaving 13 bases between them. This CDR3 comprises 13 residues. Germline V gives CDR1 MNHEY, CDR2 SVGAGI. The CDR3 DNA reads as TGTGCCAGCAGTCGCAGGGGTTTGGATGGCTACACCTTC. As protein: CASSRRGLDGYTF.

The rearrangement links TRBV4-1 to TRBJ2-2, with 12 bases that match TRBD2. The CDR3 contains 13 residues. The junction had 1 base not matched to a gene; V was cut back by 10 bases and J by 4 bases. The germline V gene encodes CDR1 MGHRA and CDR2 YSYEKL. CDR3 amino acids: CATSGRATGELFF. Here the CDR3 DNA reads TGCGCCACTAGCGGGAGGGCCACCGGGGAGCTGTTTTTT.

This clonotype turned up a few times. As DNA, the CDR3 is TGTGCCAGCAGCTTAGGAAGTGCGCAGTTCTTC. Amino acid sequence: CASSLGSAQFF. This chain links TRBV11-2 with TRBJ2-1; unclear D gene. Germline CDR1 reads SGHAT; CDR2 reads FQNNGV. Trimming removed 1 base from V and 12 bases from J, with 7 bases in between. The CDR3 sequence is 11 residues long.

At least ten counts were recorded for this clonotype. The CDR3 here is CASSPRTMAHRGQYF. For the CDR3, the DNA is TGTGCCAGCAGCCCACGGACAATGGCCCACCGTGGGCAGTACTTC. The chain is built from TRBV7-9 and TRBJ2-7; weak D call: TRBD1 (5 bases). CDR1 SEHNR and CDR2 FQNEAQ come from the germline V gene (reference sequence). V was cut by 5 bases and J by 9 bases, with 23 bases left in between. The length of the CDR3 is 15 residues.

V gene TRBV6-2 or TRBV6-3 combines with J gene TRBJ2-1; D possibly corresponds to TRBD2 (5 bases). The V end lost 5 bases, the J end lost 7 bases, and 12 bases lay between the germline ends. CDR1 and CDR2 (germline): MNHEY, SVGEGT. This CDR3 has 13 amino acids. CDR3 in DNA: TGTGCCAGCAGTCCCGGGGATTGGAATGAGCAGTTCTTC. It codes for CASSPGDWNEQFF.